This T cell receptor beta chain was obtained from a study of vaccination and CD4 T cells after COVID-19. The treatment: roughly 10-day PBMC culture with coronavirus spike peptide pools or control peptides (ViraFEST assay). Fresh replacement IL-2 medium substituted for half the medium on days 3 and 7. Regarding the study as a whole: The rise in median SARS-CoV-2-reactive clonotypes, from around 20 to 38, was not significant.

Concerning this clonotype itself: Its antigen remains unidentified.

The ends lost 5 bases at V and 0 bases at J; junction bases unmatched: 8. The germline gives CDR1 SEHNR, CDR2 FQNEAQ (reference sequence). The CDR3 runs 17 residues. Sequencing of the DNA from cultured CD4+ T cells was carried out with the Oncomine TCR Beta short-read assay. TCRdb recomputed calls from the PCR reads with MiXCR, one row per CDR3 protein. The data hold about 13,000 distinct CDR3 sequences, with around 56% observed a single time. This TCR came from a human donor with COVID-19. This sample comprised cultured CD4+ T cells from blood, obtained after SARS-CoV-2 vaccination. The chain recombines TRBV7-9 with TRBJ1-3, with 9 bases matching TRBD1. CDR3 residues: CASSRRTGDGSGNTIYF. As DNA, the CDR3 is TGTGCCAGCAGCCGCCGGACAGGGGACGGCTCTGGAAACACCATATATTTT.